This TCR beta chain emerged from a study of shared clonotypes between healthy human individuals. The donors, healthy adults who were HIV-negative, had experienced no recent acute infections or vaccinations. Regarding this clone: Antigen unknown.

Unsorted PBMC samples were amplified in replicate PCRs containing 300 ng DNA, some 30,000 T cell genomes. TCRdb's copy holds only in-frame clones and misses some; the assay was immunoSEQ multiplex PCR. The sample consists of roughly 450,000 clones, about four fifths of them appearing once. Study-level results: Since donors were few, the genetic and exposure-history diversity represented was limited. Investigators expected sequencing depth to affect clonotype sharing among donors.

Source material: PBMCs. This sequence was found in a woman aged 35 to 49 in good health. Some clones in this sample may be carry-over from other donors' samples.

The CDR3, as DNA: TGTGCCAGCAGCTTAGGTCGGGCTAGCGGGAATAGGCAGTTCTTC. Amino acids: CASSLGRASGNRQFF. This rearrangement joins TRBV7-2 to TRBJ2-1; 9 bases are a match to TRBD2. The CDR3 is 15 residues long. CDR1 and CDR2 (germline): SGHTA, FQGNSA. V lost 1 base, J lost 12 bases, and 10 bases stayed unmatched. Full variable domain (outside the CDR3, taken from reference TRBV7-2 and TRBJ2-1): GAGVSQSPSNKVTEKGKDVELRCDPISGHTALYWYRQSLGQGLEFLIYFQGNSAPDKSGLPSDRFSAERTGGSVSTLTIQRTQQEDSAVYLCASSLGRASGNRQFFGPGTRLTVL.